This T cell receptor beta chain came from a study of blood T cell repertoires in COVID-19. About the study: Researchers got acute and convalescent COVID-19 samples from the United States, Italy and Spain. Sample material is recorded as cDNA or gDNA derived from T cells, B-cell-depleted T cells, or PBMCs.

J gave up 12 bases and V 7 bases, and 8 bases lay outside the gene matches. The CDR3 has 12 amino acids. Per the germline V gene, CDR1 is MDHEN and CDR2 is SYDVKM. Per the original methods: Scientists estimated how many nucleated cells there were by amplifying reference gene primers. The table came from immunoSEQ multiplex PCR; TCRdb's copy has only in-frame clones and leaves some out. That table furnishes V, J and clone size, whereas the DNA furnished D and trimming. The sample shows 35,000 to 50,000 clones, around 83% of them seen only once. The TCR comes from a human donor with acute or convalescent COVID-19. The donor label of this sample is uncertain. The sequenced sample was peripheral blood. The chain combines TRBV28 with TRBJ2-4, with 8 bases lining up with TRBD2. The CDR3 DNA follows: TGTGCCAGCACAAGTAGCGGGACAAATCAGTACTTC. As protein: CASTSSGTNQYF. The complete variable domain, with remaining parts taken from reference TRBV28 and TRBJ2-4, reads DVKVTQSSRYLVKRTGEKVFLECVQDMDHENMFWYRQDPGLGLRLIYFSYDVKMKEKGDIPEGYSVSREKKERFSLILESASTNQTSMYLCASTSSGTNQYFGAGTRLSVL.